The entry below gives a single TCR beta chain sequence along with its context. What it recognizes is unknown. Libraries were prepared by immunoSEQ multiplex PCR; TCRdb keeps only in-frame clonotypes and omits some of them. The table has 9,500 to 15,000 clones, about 85% seen once; the top ten hold roughly 19%. The V end was cut by 3 bases, the J end by 5 bases, with 13 bases between. This CDR3 has 14 residues. The germline V gene encodes CDR1 LNHDA and CDR2 SQIVND (reference sequence). The sample originates from a study of OX40 agonist ivuxolimab in advanced cancers. Study at large: In this trial design, patients received ivuxolimab intravenously at 0.01 to 10 mg/kg every 2 weeks. Study-level points and caveats: On average, CD8+ T cells had more expanded clones than CD4+. Both CD4+ and CD8+ T cell populations in blood had undergone clonal expansion by week 6 at 0.1 to 3.0 mg/kg.

Autoimmune disease history or systemic immunosuppression disqualified patients. Sequencing was performed on CD4+ or CD8+ T cells sorted from blood, taken in a trial of the OX40 agonist ivuxolimab. The gene calls are TRBV19 and TRBJ1-2, with D possibly TRBD1 on 5 matching bases. The source is an adult with an advanced solid tumor such as melanoma, head and neck, liver or kidney cancer. The CDR3 DNA is TGTGCCAGTAGTATGGGGGTGGGATTTTATGGCTACACCTTC. It translates to CASSMGVGFYGYTF.